This TCR beta chain derives from a study of T cell responses to AZD1222 COVID-19 vaccine (dated by TCRdb to the early 2020s). For context, the study as a whole: AZD1222 recipients given second doses at about 4 weeks or at about 12 weeks were pooled, since spike-specific TCR depth and breadth were not found to differ between the two schedules. Trial participants were enrolled by age into 18-55, 56-69 and 70-plus year subgroups, with roughly 150, 30 and 60 TCR-sequenced participants respectively. A total of 230 to 250 trial participants underwent TCR sequencing, of whom about 200 had received two doses of AZD1222 and 26 had received two doses of the MenACWY control vaccine. The paper as a whole reports these results and caveats: Conclusions about previously exposed vaccinees are limited because only six or seven AZD1222 recipients were SARS-CoV-2 seropositive at baseline. Participants were mostly white British, with more females than males. The authors suggested clonal diversity may have been underestimated. CD4 TCRs associated with the vaccine covered the entire spike protein, and the dominant responses were in regions 160-218 and 743-854. Reportedly, almost half of the unique spike-specific TCRs recognized epitopes lying outside the regions that are mutated in the B.1.351 and B.1.1.7 variants. Because no samples from the day 14 peak response were available, repertoires could be characterized only after the peak T cell response. A significant rise in spike-specific TCR breadth and depth was observed after two AZD1222 doses relative to day 0 and relative to MenACWY recipients. The 56-69-year group was small, and its depth increase did not reach significance, likely because of low power.

CDR1 and CDR2 are read off the germline V gene (reference sequence) as LNHDA and SQIVND. Reading from cysteine to phenylalanine, the CDR3 counts 15 amino acids. Only CDR3 DNA remains: 45 bases, in frame from the first base. At the junction V is shortened by 1 base and J by 6 bases, with 14 bases in between. Of note for this clone: Its antigen remains undetermined. No base qualities exist here, and no much larger clone lies one base off it.

The CDR3 regions of human TCRbeta chains were analyzed by immunosequencing. The authors' pipeline ran thus. Repertoire TCRs were checked for matches against a reference library of SARS-CoV-2-specific TCRs that had been generated using the MIRA antigen-specificity platform. Breadth meant the fraction of unique TCRs that were SARS-CoV-2-associated, whereas depth meant the fraction of total T cells that were SARS-CoV-2-associated. Using the MIRA data, each spike-specific TCR was assigned both to the spike region to which the TCR was reactive and to a CD4 or CD8 class. Log10-transformed breadth and depth values were compared by one-way ANOVA with Sidak's multiple comparisons tests. TCRdb obtained this table from immuneACCESS and retained in-frame rearrangements with V and J assigned. These tables miss some clones; where compared with another copy, unresolved V genes account for less than half of the shortfall, and the remainder is unexplained. V and J calls and clone size are as listed in that table; D and trimming were resolved from the DNA. This sample gives 170,000 or so clones in total; about nine tenths of them show up just once. About 2.8% of the sample belongs to the ten largest clones.

Taken with the paper, the label for time point translates to: baseline before first vaccination. The vaccinee samples were drawn from two UK trials, COV001 and COV002, one of which was a single-blind randomized controlled phase 2/3 trial testing AZD1222 (ChAdOx1 nCoV-19) in healthy adults. For TCRbeta chain sequencing, PBMC samples from trial participants were taken at day 0 and at day 28 after the second dose. This clonotype was obtained from an adult in good health. This chain joins TRBV19 to TRBJ2-3; TRBD2 is perhaps the D gene, given 6 matching bases. Specimen: peripheral blood, collected on day 0 of AZD1222 vaccination. This receptor carries the CDR3 CASSIVGGVGDTQYF. The bases read TGTGCCAGTAGTATAGTCGGGGGAGTGGGCGATACGCAGTATTTT.